The 8 T cell receptor beta chains in this list originate from one sample, sequenced in a study of blood T cell repertoires in COVID-19. TCRdb's table, derived via immunoSEQ multiplex PCR, lists solely in-frame clones and lacks some. The profile shows roughly 99,000 clones, about nine tenths of them singletons. The specimen sequenced was peripheral blood. The origin of the receptors is a woman aged 25 to 39 with acute or convalescent COVID-19.

The chain is built from TRBV30 and TRBJ2-5, with 13 nucleotides matching TRBD2. This CDR3 is built from 15 residues. Per the germline V gene, CDR1 is GTSNPN and CDR2 is SVGIG (reference sequence). Trimming took 0 bases from V and 3 from J; bases not matched to a gene: 1. The CDR3 region has the DNA TGTGCCTGGAGTGTTGGACTAGCGGGGGAAGAGACCCAGTACTTC. Protein sequence: CAWSVGLAGEETQYF.

This rearrangement joins TRBV3-1 (or the pseudogene TRBV3-2) to TRBJ2-3, with 8 bases aligning to TRBD2. CDR1 is LGHDT, CDR2 YNNKEL, per germline (reference sequence). V dropped 0 bases and J dropped 0; count of bases not matched to a gene: 8. CDR3 length: 18 amino acids. For the CDR3, the DNA is TGTGCCAGCAGCCAAGATCTGGAGCGGGAGTCTAGCACAGATACGCAGTATTTT. Amino acids: CASSQDLERESSTDTQYF.

This chain connects TRBV5-1 to TRBJ1-1; D is unclear. The CDR3 is 13 residues long. V was trimmed by 5 bases and J by 1 base, leaving 9 bases between them. From germline, CDR1 is SGHRS and CDR2 YFSETQ. The CDR3 here is CASRYTANTEAFF. Written as DNA, the CDR3 is TGCGCCAGCAGGTATACAGCGAACACTGAAGCTTTCTTT.

The sample holds one count of this clone. V gene TRBV7-9 combines with J gene TRBJ2-7, with D perhaps TRBD1 (5 bases). V lost 5 bases and J lost 4, with 12 bases in between. CDR3 length: 13 residues. The germline gives CDR1 SEHNR, CDR2 FQNEAQ (reference sequence). The CDR3 bases are TGTGCCAGCAGCCAGTCAGGGCGTTACGAGCAGTACTTC. Protein sequence: CASSQSGRYEQYF. Variable domain in full (rest from reference TRBV7-9 and TRBJ2-7): DTGVSQNPRHKITKRGQNVTFRCDPISEHNRLYWYRQTLGQGPEFLTYFQNEAQLEKSRLLSDRFSAERPKGSFSTLEIQRTEQGDSAMYLCASSQSGRYEQYFGPGTRLTVT.

CDR3 coding DNA: TGTGCCAGCAGCCAAGGAGGACTAGCGGGAGTTTCGTACGAGCAGTACTTC. Translation gives CASSQGGLAGVSYEQYF. V is TRBV4-2 and J is TRBJ2-7; TRBD2 aligns across 13 bases. Germline CDR1 and CDR2: LGHNA and YNFKEQ. The CDR3 has 17 amino acids. V was clipped by 1 base and J by 4 bases; unmatched bases: 7.

The rearrangement joins TRBV4-1 to TRBJ1-1, with TRBD1 as a possible D gene (5 bases). The CDR3 length is 15 residues. Looked up from germline, CDR1 is MGHRA and CDR2 is YSYEKL. V was pared by 0 bases and J by 5 bases, with 13 bases between. In DNA, the CDR3 is TGCGCCAGCAGCCAAGATCGGAGCAAGGGGACTGAAGCTTTCTTT. It is translated as CASSQDRSKGTEAFF.

CDR3 DNA sequence: TGCGCCAGCAGCCAAGATCGCACAGGGTCTGGCTACGAGCAGTACTTC. Translated, it gives CASSQDRTGSGYEQYF. The chain joins TRBV4-1 to TRBJ2-7; tentatively, D is TRBD1 (6 bases). The CDR3 sequence is 16 residues long. V lost 0 bases to trimming and J lost 3 bases, with 15 bases between them. The germline V gene has CDR1 MGHRA and CDR2 YSYEKL.

The table lists this clone with a few counts. The chain combines TRBV28 with TRBJ2-2, with 8 nucleotides matching TRBD2. Germline V CDR1 and CDR2: MDHEN, SYDVKM. With V trimmed by 6 bases and J by 4 bases, 7 bases remained unmatched. The CDR3 has 15 amino acids. CDR3 loop: CASSRVGGGTGELFF. The CDR3 DNA reads as TGTGCCAGCAGCCGGGTCGGGGGGGGCACCGGGGAGCTGTTTTTT.